The 2 T cell receptor beta chains presented below share a single source sample, sequenced in a study of Ad26.COV2.S vaccination and SARS-CoV-2 variants (dated by TCRdb to the early 2020s). The treatment or condition label here, explained by the study, means: 15 to 20 received Ad26.COV2.S at low or high dose, single or two shots; roughly five received placebo; per-sample allocation not given. For vaccine and placebo recipients, the sequenced repertoires came from samples collected on day 63 after the first injection. Libraries came from the immunoSEQ multiplex PCR assay. Here the immuneACCESS table is served through TCRdb, limited to in-frame sequences with V and J called. Missing clones are a known gap in these copies; in checked studies unresolved V genes cover under half, and the rest lacks a known reason. A total of just under 250,000 clones appear in this sample, roughly 90% of them only once. The top ten clonotypes cover approximately 12% of the sample.

The sequencing here drew on peripheral blood, taken in a trial of Ad26.COV2.S vaccine versus placebo. The receptors were sampled from a person aged 18-60 years who received the Ad26.COV2.S COVID-19 vaccine or a placebo.

V usage is TRBV24-1 and J usage is TRBJ2-5, with TRBD1 matching over 10 bases. Germline V CDR1 and CDR2: KGHDR, SFDVKD. The CDR3 loop spans 19 amino acids. V was pared by 5 bases and J by 0 bases, with 14 bases of the junction left unmatched. CDR3 in amino acids: CATSGGGHDRGRYQETQYF. CDR3 in DNA: TGTGCCACCAGTGGAGGGGGCCATGACAGGGGGCGCTACCAAGAGACCCAGTACTTC.

The CDR3 nucleotides are TGTGCCAGCAGCGTCGGACTCCCGAGCTCCTACAATGAGCAGTTCTTC. It encodes CASSVGLPSSYNEQFF. The chain is built from TRBV11-3 and TRBJ2-1, with D tentatively TRBD2 (5 bases). The CDR3 runs to 16 residues. In germline, CDR1 is SGHNT, CDR2 YENEEA. The germline V and J ends were trimmed by 5 bases and 0 bases, with 14 bases remaining between them.